A selection of T cell receptor beta chains follows, all from one sample in a study of immune cell composition in non-small cell lung cancer. The data were produced by immunoSEQ multiplex PCR, yet TCRdb's version contains in-frame clones alone and is incomplete. The data hold about 7,600 clones, with 78% observed a single time. Sequencing was carried out using lung tumor tissue. All receptors come from a human donor with non-small cell lung cancer. Each CDR3 is given without its conserved first and last residue. Fields, in order: V gene, J gene, CDR3 protein.

V gene: TRBV5-1
J gene: TRBJ1-1
CDR3 protein: ASSQKREAEAF

V gene: TRBV9
J gene: TRBJ1-5
CDR3 protein: ASGRDNQPQH

V gene: TRBV27
J gene: TRBJ1-1
CDR3 protein: ASSPITGTEAF

V gene: TRBV18
J gene: TRBJ2-7
CDR3 protein: ASSPAQGVYEQY

V gene: TRBV5-6
J gene: TRBJ2-7
CDR3 protein: ASSIGGTGSRGQY

V gene: TRBV7-2
J gene: TRBJ1-5
CDR3 protein: ASSLATGADQPQH

V gene: TRBV7-2
J gene: TRBJ1-2
CDR3 protein: ASSPSGFYGYT

V gene: TRBV6-8
J gene: TRBJ1-1
CDR3 protein: ASSPRTGTTEAF

V gene: TRBV19
J gene: TRBJ2-1
CDR3 protein: ASSISRDNEQF

V gene: TRBV7-9
J gene: TRBJ1-6
CDR3 protein: ASSWTGKNSPLH

V gene: TRBV7-6
J gene: TRBJ1-4
CDR3 protein: ASSPRGYGNEKLF

V gene: TRBV18
J gene: TRBJ2-7
CDR3 protein: ASSPRDSRGQY

V gene: TRBV5-6
J gene: TRBJ1-2
CDR3 protein: ASSSGTGNYGYT

V gene: TRBV5-1
J gene: TRBJ2-1
CDR3 protein: ASSLEGSSYNEQF

V gene: TRBV7-8
J gene: TRBJ1-5
CDR3 protein: ASSLRAHSSKDQPQH

V gene: TRBV5-5
J gene: TRBJ1-4
CDR3 protein: ASSFSQGSGEKLF

V gene: TRBV9
J gene: TRBJ1-2
CDR3 protein: ASSVEDGGYT

V gene: TRBV7-2
J gene: TRBJ2-1
CDR3 protein: ASSPLRGYNEQF

V gene: TRBV18
J gene: TRBJ1-1
CDR3 protein: ASSPTGGMTNTEAF

V gene: TRBV2
J gene: TRBJ2-3
CDR3 protein: ASILLTTTDTQY

V gene: TRBV9
J gene: TRBJ2-3
CDR3 protein: ASSVRATDTQY

V gene: TRBV7-2
J gene: TRBJ2-7
CDR3 protein: ASSAGQGTTYEQY

V gene: TRBV29-1
J gene: TRBJ1-1
CDR3 protein: SVVLGTEAF

V gene: TRBV5-6
J gene: TRBJ1-2
CDR3 protein: ASSLGGQSYGYT

V gene: TRBV6-4
J gene: TRBJ2-1
CDR3 protein: ASSQESGGVDEQF

V gene: TRBV9
J gene: TRBJ2-5
CDR3 protein: ASSVESGGQETQY

V gene: TRBV5-1
J gene: TRBJ2-6
CDR3 protein: ASSSSSGANVLT

V gene: TRBV5-5
J gene: TRBJ1-4
CDR3 protein: ASSRTGGDEKLF

V gene: TRBV5-4
J gene: TRBJ1-1
CDR3 protein: ASSRDRGDTEAF

V gene: TRBV11-1
J gene: TRBJ2-5
CDR3 protein: ASSLLFGRETQY

V gene: TRBV11-2
J gene: TRBJ2-7
CDR3 protein: ASSLVTGSSYEQY

V gene: TRBV6-5
J gene: TRBJ2-7
CDR3 protein: ASSWTGTTYEQY

V gene: TRBV28
J gene: TRBJ2-7
CDR3 protein: ASSPPSGTGGGEQY

V gene: TRBV6-1
J gene: TRBJ1-1
CDR3 protein: ASSAGLTEAF

V gene: TRBV28
J gene: TRBJ2-3
CDR3 protein: ASSYPKRGGATDTQY

V gene: TRBV15
J gene: TRBJ2-1
CDR3 protein: ATSRDQSWPGNNEQF

V gene: TRBV19
J gene: TRBJ2-7
CDR3 protein: ASSTLEGQSYEQY

V gene: TRBV7-2
J gene: TRBJ2-3
CDR3 protein: ASSYLPGDTQY

V gene: TRBV7-2
J gene: TRBJ2-3
CDR3 protein: ASSFFTDTQY

V gene: TRBV28
J gene: TRBJ1-2
CDR3 protein: ASIDEGIYGYT

V gene: TRBV19
J gene: TRBJ2-1
CDR3 protein: ASSIVGAGSLNEQF

V gene: TRBV18
J gene: TRBJ1-1
CDR3 protein: ASSPQGAGTEAF

V gene: TRBV6-1
J gene: TRBJ2-3
CDR3 protein: ASRSEADTQY

V gene: TRBV21-1
J gene: TRBJ2-2
CDR3 protein: ASSTQGAGELF

V gene: TRBV18
J gene: TRBJ2-2
CDR3 protein: ASSRGTGNGGTGELF

V gene: TRBV6-6
J gene: TRBJ1-3
CDR3 protein: ASRMGTSSGNTIY

V gene: TRBV19
J gene: TRBJ1-3
CDR3 protein: ASSNTRYPSSGNTIY

V gene: TRBV14
J gene: TRBJ2-1
CDR3 protein: ASSQGSTEQF

V gene: TRBV30
J gene: TRBJ1-2
CDR3 protein: ACLRAFYGYT

V gene: TRBV5-1
J gene: TRBJ1-4
CDR3 protein: ASSLGGAEEKLF

V gene: TRBV27
J gene: TRBJ1-1
CDR3 protein: ASSSLRGNTEAF

V gene: TRBV15
J gene: TRBJ1-2
CDR3 protein: ATSRGGDGYGYT

V gene: TRBV29-1
J gene: TRBJ1-4
CDR3 protein: SAGTADEKLF

V gene: TRBV28
J gene: TRBJ1-2
CDR3 protein: ASSLAGGDGYT

V gene: TRBV7-2
J gene: TRBJ1-1
CDR3 protein: ASSLDLNTEAF

V gene: TRBV28
J gene: TRBJ2-7
CDR3 protein: ASSPALLRRDEQY

V gene: TRBV29-1
J gene: TRBJ1-5
CDR3 protein: SVSDRASPQH

V gene: TRBV6-4
J gene: TRBJ2-6
CDR3 protein: ASSSDPSGANVLT